This record looks at one TCR beta chain sequence and its context. Its antigen is as yet unknown. The repertoire was sequenced with immunoSEQ multiplex PCR; TCRdb's copy has only in-frame clones and lacks some. The table has tens of thousands of clones, about 89% seen once. This sample was taken from a study of T cell responses to AZD1222 COVID-19 vaccine. Whole-study findings and limits: With dominance at 160-218 and 743-854, vaccine-associated CD4 TCRs spanned spike.

CDR1 and CDR2 from the germline V gene are LNHDA and SQIVND (reference sequence). Trimming took off 0 bases at V and 7 bases at J, with 16 bases between the two ends. This CDR3 contains 16 residues. The input for sequencing was peripheral blood, taken 28 days after the second AZD1222 dose. This sequence joins TRBV19 and TRBJ2-1; possibly TRBD2 for D (6 bases). The sequence was obtained from an adult who received the AZD1222 COVID-19 vaccine. CDR3 sequence reads: CASSIDGGGGLNEQFF. The DNA of the CDR3 is TGTGCCAGTAGTATAGATGGGGGAGGAGGGTTGAATGAGCAGTTCTTC.